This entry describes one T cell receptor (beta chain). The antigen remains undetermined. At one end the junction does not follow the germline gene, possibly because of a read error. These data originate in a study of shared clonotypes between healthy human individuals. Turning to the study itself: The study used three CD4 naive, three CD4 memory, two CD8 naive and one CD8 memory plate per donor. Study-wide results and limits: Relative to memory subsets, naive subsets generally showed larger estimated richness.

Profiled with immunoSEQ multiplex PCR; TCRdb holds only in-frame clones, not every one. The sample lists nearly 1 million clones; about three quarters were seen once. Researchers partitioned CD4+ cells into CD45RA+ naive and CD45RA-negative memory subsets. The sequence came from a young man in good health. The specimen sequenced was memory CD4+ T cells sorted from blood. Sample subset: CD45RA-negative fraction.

CDR3 residues: CASSLGPDSSYEQYF. CDR3 coding DNA: TGTGCTAGCAGCTTAGGTCCAGATAGCTCCTACGAGCAGTACTTC. This chain uses TRBV7-7 with TRBJ2-7; D remains unclear. CDR1 is SSHAT, CDR2 FNYEAQ, per germline (reference sequence). This CDR3 has 15 residues.